The present entry profiles one T cell receptor beta chain with its context. In its sample, this clone was seen once. Its binding antigen is unknown. Nothing much larger sits one base from this clone, and base qualities are not available. This specimen includes other DNA sequences encoding the same CDR3. This entry comes from a study of cytomegalovirus exposure and HLA in healthy donors (dated by TCRdb to about 2017). The study in broad terms: In an earlier analysis of some 610 of the donors, about 270 Gb of sequence data and roughly 100 million unique TCR beta sequences from 180 million or so T cells were reported. The study combined high-throughput TCR immunosequencing, statistical association of individual TCRs with disease status, and machine learning to predict cytomegalovirus infection status. HLA typing covered class I and class II loci at four-digit resolution. The study profiled the T cell repertoires of 666 subjects by immunosequencing and related them to cytomegalovirus serostatus. The number of donors typed differed by locus, with roughly 620-630 for A, B, C, DRB1 and DQB1, around 560 for DQA1, 600 to 610 for DPA1, and 450 to 480 for DPB1. Donor age, sex, ethnicity and CMV serostatus were collected together with the repertoire data. Several DR-DQ haplotypes were handled as single units for association and clustering because linkage in the cohort was strong. Besides the first cohort of 666 subjects, a separate validation cohort made up of roughly 130 different subjects was used. To decide whether each TCR beta V gene segment behaved as functional or pseudogenic, an earlier analysis of approximately 600 of the donors relied on high-throughput TCR beta sequencing. Among the roughly 380 genotyped donors, 81% belonged to the genetic ancestry cluster associated with self-reported Caucasian donors. Across some 400 genotyped donors of the cohort, an average of about 240,000 unique TCR beta nucleotide sequences per donor were sequenced, and approximately 17% of those sequences were non-productive. The later analysis used no new phenotypic data to find candidate immune exposures, relying instead on TCR beta sequences and their occurrence across donors. A later analysis re-analyzed previously published TCR beta repertoires from several hundred donors and added high-resolution HLA genotyping to study TCR occurrence patterns. The study aimed to test whether signatures of past pathogen exposure could be identified by cataloging public T cell receptors. Approximately 300 gigabases of sequencing data and 70 million to 95 million unique TCR sequences made up an early release that covered about 640 HLA-typed donors. Every discovery cohort repertoire had been produced on one sequencing platform. A later genetic analysis used genome-wide SNP genotypes for 398 of the 666 donors, treating that subset as a discovery cohort.

General findings and caveats noted by the study authors: The cohort was sequenced for TCR beta chains only, and without alpha or paired-chain data the features that could be detected were limited. The classifier was reported to diagnose cytomegalovirus status with high specificity and sensitivity in both the original and validation cohorts. In vitro tests confirmed that three of the cytomegalovirus-associated TCR beta chains recognize cytomegalovirus antigens. A later analysis reported that several top co-occurrence clusters appeared linked to parvovirus B19, influenza, CMV and Epstein-Barr virus. Approximately 16 rarely observed V segments, including chromosome 9 orphons, were excluded from the earlier analysis of a few hundred of the donors because counts were too low. Because HLA typing was missing for some donors at each locus, association tests included only the typed subset. In an earlier analysis of 587 of the donors, most TCR beta V segments appeared in productive rearrangements about 87% or about 30% of the time, broadly matching IMGT annotations. Assigning TCR associations to individual alleles was difficult when HLA alleles, especially DR and DQ, strongly co-occurred. Linkage disequilibrium might explain the correlated functional status among segregating V segments, but an unknown experimental factor could not be ruled out. A later analysis found that most CMV-associated TCR beta chains appeared HLA-restricted, with HLA associations seemingly driven largely by CMV exposure. Immune exposure information for the cohort was limited to CMV serostatus. Roughly uniform sequencing depth across donors was assumed in presence/absence analyses, although this assumption may not hold. Most TCR sequences were seen in very few donors, while some public TCRs were found in many individuals. A cluster of highly shared sequence variants was judged likely to represent a technical artifact of the sequencing pipeline. At a false discovery rate of 0.05, a later analysis linked around 15,000 TCR beta sequences to specific HLA alleles. A further reported finding was that TCR beta sequences accurately predicted the HLA-A and HLA-B alleles for most subjects in the first cohort. In a later analysis, TCR association rates were found to vary across HLA loci, with the most associated TCRs seen for DRB1 alleles and the fewest for HLA-C alleles. In a later genetic analysis, fewer N-insertions in productive TCRs were reported among donors in an Asian-associated ancestry cluster than the approximately 710-donor mean. In the study, 164 TCR beta chains were listed as associated with cytomegalovirus. A later analysis found that HLA-associated TCR beta chains were more clonally expanded and had lower generation probabilities than equally common non-associated chains. V-gene and J-gene trimming of TCR beta chains was associated with a missense DCLRE1C variant in a later genetic analysis, and the association was replicated in an independent cohort. According to the authors, the approach could potentially be generalized to other disease states and immunological phenotypes.

The library was built by means of the immunoSEQ multiplex PCR assay. For the multiplex PCR, a mixture combining 60 forward primers for TCR Vbeta segments and 13 reverse primers for TCR Jbeta segments was used. The CDR3 region of rearranged TCR beta genes was amplified from genomic DNA with a multiplex PCR assay. On the Illumina HiSeq System, the amplified TCR beta libraries were sequenced as 87-base-pair reads. The source study handled its data this way. In a later analysis, roughly 80 million unique TCR beta chains were counted across the roughly 670 repertoires, and around 11 million of these chains were shared by at least two donors. Raw reads were error-corrected and collapsed into unique sequences by a nearest-neighbor algorithm in which closely related sequences were merged to remove PCR and sequencing errors. Alignment of CDR3 sequences to IMGT reference sequences was used to assign V, D and J gene segments. Each retained sequence needed at least a six-nucleotide match to both a V gene segment and a J gene segment. A rearrangement counted as productive if the CDR3 had no stop codons and remained in frame with V and J, and every other rearrangement counted as non-productive. Following IMGT convention, CDR3 was defined as the stretch from the second conserved V-encoded cysteine to the conserved J-encoded phenylalanine. Sequences without an unambiguous match to a single V gene segment were excluded from the earlier analysis of a few hundred of the donors. In an earlier analysis of several hundred of the donors, V segments were called functional above 56.7% productive rearrangements and were called segregating when the between-donor standard deviation exceeded 5%. To diagnose cytomegalovirus status from the catalog of TCR beta chain sequences, a statistical classification framework was built. In a later analysis, TCR nucleotide sequences were compared against IMGT/GENE-DB human TR gene sequences so that V and J genes could be assigned. The TCRdist pipeline was used in a later analysis to assign CDR3 sequences and most-parsimonious VDJ recombination scenarios. In a later analysis, each TCR beta chain was defined by its CDR3 amino acid sequence together with its V-gene family, and reads lacking a unique V-gene family were excluded. In a later analysis, 500 to 650 highly shared, low-generation-probability nucleotide sequences were removed to address suspected cross-contamination and a sequencing artifact. In a later analysis, a clonal expansion index was calculated for each public chain from normalized within-repertoire ranks of inferred template counts. In a later analysis, generation probabilities were computed using a VDJ recombination model fitted to out-of-frame rearrangements, and the results were checked against IGoR. In a later analysis, TCR-TCR, TCR-HLA and TCR-CMV co-occurrence was scored with hypergeometric tests, and a repertoire-size bias correction was applied to TCR pairs. A later analysis estimated false discovery rates by permuting HLA or CMV assignments 20 times. A later analysis grouped co-occurring TCRs with DBSCAN, adding TCRdist sequence similarity when clustering within HLA-allele-positive subsets. Co-occurrence clustering excluded repertoires with fewer than 30,000 or more than 120,000 public chains, plus five with anomalous nucleotide sharing. The table comes from immuneACCESS by way of TCRdb, which keeps in-frame sequences with V and J called. Part of the clones is missing from these tables; in studies checked, under half for an unresolved V gene and the rest for unknown reasons. That table furnishes V, J and clone size, whereas the DNA furnished D and trimming. The sample table records roughly 200,000 clones; approximately 82% of these occur just once. The ten largest account for more than 1.5% of the sample.

The cohort consisted of 650 to 850 healthy bone marrow donors. At the time of sampling, every cohort member was nominally healthy, though immune exposures that went unrecorded were likely present. The donor tested CMV seropositive, placing the donor among the 310 or so seropositive members of the cohort. A peripheral blood sample was collected from each donor, and TCR beta sequencing was performed on peripheral blood mononuclear cells. The Qiagen DNeasy Blood Extraction Kit was used to extract genomic DNA from the blood cell samples. This clonotype was sampled from a man aged 40-55 years in good health and CMV-seropositive. The material sequenced was PBMCs.

The DNA is TGTGCCAGCAGCTTTCCCGGGGGGGAGACCCAGTACTTC. Translated, it gives CASSFPGGETQYF. Recombination connected TRBV11-1 to TRBJ2-5, and 7 junction bases match TRBD2. Per the germline V gene (reference sequence), SGHAT is the CDR1 and FQDESV is the CDR2. Trimming removed 3 bases from V and 5 bases from J; the gene matches leave 3 bases unexplained. The cysteine opens and the phenylalanine closes a CDR3 of 13 amino acids. Only the CDR3 DNA is retained, 39 bases long and in frame from the first base.